A single sample gave rise to the 2 T cell receptor beta chains below, sequenced in a study of cytomegalovirus exposure and HLA in healthy donors. The PCR employed 60 Vbeta primers together with 13 Jbeta primers. Assay: immunoSEQ multiplex PCR; the TCRdb copy retains only in-frame clones and omits some. The sample consists of around 110,000 clones, roughly 79% of them appearing once. Sequencing was done on a sample of PBMCs. Receptor source: a woman aged 25-40 years in good health and CMV-seronegative.

This sequence joins TRBV2 and TRBJ2-1; TRBD2 agrees at 10 bases. The germline CDR1 and CDR2 sequences are SNHLY and FYNNEI. After removal of 5 bases from V and 3 bases from J, the junction contained 13 bases not matched to a gene. The CDR3 runs 18 residues. Written as DNA, the CDR3 is TGTGCCAGCAGTAGGGGCATAGCGGGAGGTCCCTACTACAATGAGCAGTTCTTC. Amino acids: CASSRGIAGGPYYNEQFF.

This chain uses TRBV30 with TRBJ2-7; D gene uncertain. V was clipped by 2 bases and J by 1 base, with 18 bases between them. The CDR3 has 16 residues. The germline CDR1 and CDR2 sequences are GTSNPN and SVGIG (reference sequence). The CDR3 DNA sequence: TGTGCCTGGAGTCCCCCCGGTCCTAAAATATCCTACGAGCAGTACTTC. This codes for CAWSPPGPKISYEQYF. The whole variable domain, remainder taken from reference TRBV30 and TRBJ2-7, is SQTIHQWPATLVQPVGSPLSLECTVEGTSNPNLYWYRQAAGRGLQLLFYSVGIGQISSEVPQNLSASRPQDRQFILSSKKLLLSDSGFYLCAWSPPGPKISYEQYFGPGTRLTVT.